The text below deals with one T cell receptor (beta chain). Generated by immunoSEQ multiplex PCR, the TCRdb table keeps only in-frame clones and is missing some. Among roughly 60,000 clones listed, 80% to 95% were seen once. CDR1 and CDR2 (germline): PRHDT, FYEKMQ (reference sequence). Between the trimmed V and J ends, which lost 1 base and 1 base, there was a span of 14 bases. The CDR3 spans 17 residues. This specimen belongs to a study of siplizumab effects on memory and regulatory T cells. This TCR derives from a human donor in good health. Sequences were obtained from CD8+ T cells sorted from blood. This chain connects TRBV13 to TRBJ1-3; TRBD1 is a possible D gene (5 bases). The CDR3 loop reads CASSLDTGSRSGNTIYF. CDR3 DNA sequence: TGTGCCAGCAGCTTAGATACAGGATCTCGGTCTGGAAACACCATATATTTT.